Described below is a single T cell receptor (beta chain) sequence and its context. These data are taken from a study of control samples from healthy donors and cancer patients. CDR3 length equals 13 residues. Method: immunoSEQ multiplex PCR; TCRdb's copy keeps in-frame clones and lacks some. The sample records under 150,000 clones, just under 95% being singletons. The V call is TRBV7-5, the J call TRBJ1-4. TRBV7-5 is designated a pseudogene. Sequenced sample: blood. This sequence was found in a man aged 30 to 45 in good health. DNA of the CDR3: TGTGCCAGAAGCTTAGGTCAGGGAGGGAAACTGTTTTTT. Amino acid sequence: CARSLGQGGKLFF.